This T cell receptor beta chain was recorded in a study of control samples from healthy donors and cancer patients. Here immunoSEQ multiplex PCR was the method, and the copy in TCRdb shows in-frame clones only, minus some. The repertoire holds about 130,000 clones, with around 90% as singletons. The CDR3 runs 16 residues. Germline CDR1 is LGHDT and CDR2 is YNNKEL (reference sequence). V dropped 3 bases and J dropped 7; count of bases not matched to a gene: 7. The TCR was taken from a man between 18 and 35 years old in good health. This sequence joins TRBV3-1 (or the pseudogene TRBV3-2) and TRBJ1-6; TRBD1 matches 9 bases. Sequenced input: blood. The CDR3 DNA reads TGTGCCAGCAGCCACTCCGGGACAGGGAGCAATTCACCCCTCCACTTT. Its protein is CASSHSGTGSNSPLHF.